The 14 T cell receptor beta chains below come from one sample, sequenced in a study of blood T cell repertoires in COVID-19. Repertoires were generated with immunoSEQ multiplex PCR, while TCRdb's copy carries only in-frame clones and drops some. Among about 110,000 clones listed, about 83% were seen once. The sample consisted of peripheral blood. The receptor source for this set is an older woman with acute or convalescent COVID-19.

This clone has more than one count but fewer than ten. V gene TRBV11-2 combines with J gene TRBJ1-3; unclear D gene. The germline CDR1 and CDR2 sequences are SGHAT and FQNNGV. Trimming left V 1 base short and J 1 base short, with 8 bases between. This CDR3 has 15 residues. The CDR3 loop reads CASSLGLKSGNTIYF. Here the CDR3 DNA reads TGTGCCAGCAGCTTAGGACTGAAATCTGGAAACACCATATATTTT.

The chain joins TRBV3-1 (or the pseudogene TRBV3-2) to TRBJ2-3; D possibly corresponds to TRBD2 (6 bases). Between the trimmed V and J ends, which lost 1 base and 6 bases, there was a span of 11 bases. The CDR3 covers 14 residues. Per germline, CDR1 LGHDT and CDR2 YNNKEL (reference sequence). CDR3 in DNA: TGTGCCAGCAGCCAAGTCTCCGGGAGTGATACGCAGTATTTT. This gives the protein CASSQVSGSDTQYF.

As regards this clone: It is likely a read error, because the conserved phenylalanine at the end of the CDR3 is missing. The DNA is omitted, as the CDR3 cannot be located on it reliably, and the CDR3 follows TCRdb's listing. The chain joins TRBV24-1 to TRBJ2-7; TRBD1 is the table's D call and was not checked against the DNA. The germline gives CDR1 KGHDR, CDR2 SFDVKD. Ends included, the CDR3 has 10 residues. CDR3 residues: CATTPGSREL.

V is TRBV18 and J is TRBJ2-7; D gene unclear. The CDR3 totals 15 residues. CDR1 is KGHSH and CDR2 is LQKENI in the germline V gene. Trimming removed 3 bases at V and 2 bases at J, with 14 bases between. The CDR3 loop reads CASSPGRDAPYEQYV. In DNA, the CDR3 is TGTGCCAGCTCACCGGGCAGAGATGCCCCCTACGAGCAGTACGTC.

This chain connects TRBV9 to TRBJ2-1; TRBD1 matches at 7 bases. CDR1 and CDR2 from the germline V gene are SGDLS and YYNGEE. The CDR3 has 14 amino acids. V was pared by 4 bases and J by 3 bases, with 4 bases of the junction left unmatched. The CDR3 region has the DNA TGTGCCAGCAGCCTCGGGACAGACTACAATGAGCAGTTCTTC. It yields the protein CASSLGTDYNEQFF.

This clone was observed once. V and J are TRBV19 and TRBJ1-4; the match to TRBD1 covers 10 bases. In germline, CDR1 is LNHDA, CDR2 SQIVND (reference sequence). Trimming removed 8 bases from V and 1 base from J; junction bases left unmatched: 7. CDR3 length equals 16 residues. The chain's CDR3 is CASGGQGRGTNEKLFF. The CDR3 DNA reads TGTGCCAGTGGGGGACAGGGGCGCGGAACTAATGAAAAACTGTTTTTT. The variable domain in full, completed from reference TRBV19 and TRBJ1-4, reads DGGITQSPKYLFRKEGQNVTLSCEQNLNHDAMYWYRQDPGQGLRLIYYSQIVNDFQKGDIAEGYSVSREKKESFPLTVTSAQKNPTAFYLCASGGQGRGTNEKLFFGSGTQLSVL.

CDR3 coding DNA: TGCAGCGTGACCACCTGGGAGGGAAACACTGAAGCTTTCTTT. This encodes CSVTTWEGNTEAFF. The chain couples TRBV29-1 to TRBJ1-1; no clear D. Germline V gene data show CDR1 as SQVTM and CDR2 as ANQGSEA. The CDR3 spans 14 residues. V was pared by 6 bases and J by 2 bases, with 16 bases between. The full variable domain, completed using reference TRBV29-1 and TRBJ1-1, is SAVISQKPSRDICQRGTSLTIQCQVDSQVTMMFWYRQQPGQSLTLIATANQGSEATYESGFVIDKFPISRPNLTFSTLTVSNMSPEDSSIYLCSVTTWEGNTEAFFGQGTRLTVV.

The V call is TRBV5-1, the J call TRBJ1-1, with 10 bases lining up with TRBD1. This CDR3 has 15 residues. Per the germline V gene, CDR1 is SGHRS and CDR2 is YFSETQ. J gave up 5 bases and V 4 bases, and 8 bases lay outside the gene matches. The CDR3 DNA is TGCGCCAGCAGCCCCGGGACAGGGGCGGGAACTGAAGCTTTCTTT. Its protein product is CASSPGTGAGTEAFF.

This clone was seen just once. V is TRBV7-2 and J is TRBJ1-2; D is ambiguous. Germline CDR1 reads SGHTA; CDR2 reads FQGNSA. This CDR3 is built from 13 residues. V lost 3 bases, J lost 3 bases, and 8 bases lay in between. CDR3 in DNA: TGTGCCAGCAGCTTTAGGCAGGACTATGGCTACACCTTC. Amino acid sequence: CASSFRQDYGYTF.

The chain uses TRBV7-2 and TRBJ1-1, with TRBD1 matching 8 bases. This CDR3 comprises 15 residues. Germline V CDR1 and CDR2: SGHTA, FQGNSA. V gave up 3 bases and J gave up 1 base; unmatched junction bases: 4. This chain's CDR3 is CASSFRGTGNTEAFF. The CDR3 coding sequence is TGTGCCAGCAGCTTTAGGGGGACAGGGAACACTGAAGCTTTCTTT.

CDR3 amino acids: CASSRDLAKNIQYF. DNA for the CDR3: TGTGCCAGCAGCCGGGACTTAGCCAAAAACATTCAGTACTTC. The chain couples TRBV5-4 to TRBJ2-4; possibly TRBD2 for D (6 bases). The CDR3 covers 14 residues. Germline-derived CDR1 and CDR2 are SGHNT and YYREEE (reference sequence). With 4 bases removed from V and 0 bases from J, the gap between germline ends came to 8 bases.

The DNA of the CDR3 is TGTGCCAGCAGGGAGGGGGCGGGTCAGCCCCAGCATTTT. Its translation is CASREGAGQPQHF. The chain has TRBV12-3 or TRBV12-4 and TRBJ1-5; 7 nucleotides agree with TRBD1. The length of the CDR3 is 13 residues. With 6 bases clipped from V and 6 bases from J, the junction kept 5 bases outside the gene matches.

J is TRBJ1-2 and V is TRBV6-5; possibly TRBD1 for D (5 bases). This CDR3 has 15 residues. The V end lost 0 bases, the J end lost 5 bases, and 13 bases lay between the germline ends. Germline loops: CDR1 MNHEY, CDR2 SVGAGI. DNA of the CDR3: TGTGCCAGCAGTTACTCCCTCGGGGGGGGTTATGGCTACACCTTC. Protein product: CASSYSLGGGYGYTF.

V usage is TRBV28 and J usage is TRBJ1-6, with D possibly TRBD1 on 5 matching bases. This CDR3 is built from 14 residues. Germline CDR1 MDHEN, CDR2 SYDVKM. V lost 6 bases, J lost 7 bases, and 13 bases lay in between. As DNA, the CDR3 is TGTGCCAGCAGCCCCCGGGCAGGGAATTCACCCCTCCACTTT. This translates into CASSPRAGNSPLHF.